The 28 T cell receptor beta chains presented below share a single source sample, sequenced in a study of technical replicates of blood from a handful of donors. Repertoires were generated with immunoSEQ multiplex PCR, while TCRdb's copy carries only in-frame clones and drops some. The sample contains 65,000 to 95,000 clones, more than 95% of which appear only once. Sequencing was carried out using T cells isolated from PBMCs. All receptors come from a human donor in good health.

V gene TRBV28 combines with J gene TRBJ1-2, with a possible D match to TRBD1 (5 bases). The CDR3 covers 15 residues. Germline lookup yields CDR1 MDHEN and CDR2 SYDVKM. V lost 2 bases and J lost 3, with 13 bases in between. The CDR3 region is CASSLGGDFDYGYTF. Written as DNA, the CDR3 is TGTGCCAGCAGTTTAGGGGGGGACTTCGACTATGGCTACACCTTC.

The chain couples TRBV10-1 to TRBJ1-1; possibly TRBD1 for D (6 bases). This CDR3 spans 13 amino acids. CDR1 is WNHNN, CDR2 SYGVQD, per germline (reference sequence). The ends were cut back, 5 bases at V and 4 bases at J, with 11 bases in the middle. The CDR3 DNA reads TGCGCCAGCAGTCCAATCAGGGGCACTGAAGCTTTCTTT. This translates into CASSPIRGTEAFF.

This chain connects TRBV9 to TRBJ2-5, with 10 bases matching TRBD2. Trimming cost V 4 bases and J 2 bases; bases outside gene matches: 5. This CDR3 comprises 15 residues. Germline-derived CDR1 and CDR2 are SGDLS and YYNGEE. For the CDR3, the DNA is TGTGCCAGCAGCCCCGGGACTAGCGCGCAAGAGACCCAGTACTTC. Translating gives CASSPGTSAQETQYF.

The chain has TRBV27 and TRBJ1-5; D may be TRBD1 (6 bases). V dropped 4 bases and J dropped 1 base, with 20 bases sitting between them. Germline V gene data show CDR1 as MNHEY and CDR2 as SMNVEV (reference sequence). The CDR3 is 18 residues long. The CDR3 region has the DNA TGTGCCAGCAGTTCGGGTTCCCCAGGGGTTTTAAGCAATCAGCCCCAGCATTTT. This gives the protein CASSSGSPGVLSNQPQHF.

The rearrangement uses TRBV5-6 and TRBJ1-3; D is unclear. The CDR3 consists of 15 residues. V dropped 6 bases and J dropped 2 bases, with 15 bases sitting between them. Germline assignment: CDR1 SGHDT and CDR2 YYEEEE. The CDR3: CASKLGPAAGNTIYF. CDR3 bases: TGTGCCAGCAAACTGGGTCCTGCGGCTGGAAACACCATATATTTT.

The DNA for the CDR3 is TGTGCCAGCAGCGGGTCGGACAGGGTTGAAGAGCAGTACTTC. Translating gives CASSGSDRVEEQYF. The chain recombines TRBV5-6 with TRBJ2-7, with 8 nucleotides matching TRBD1. Per the germline V gene, CDR1 is SGHDT and CDR2 is YYEEEE. The CDR3 spans 14 residues. Trimming took 4 bases from V and 7 from J; bases not matched to a gene: 10.

J is TRBJ1-5 and V is TRBV5-5, with a weak D call TRBD1 (6 bases). Germline V gene lookup returns CDR1 SGHKS and CDR2 YYEKEE (reference sequence). V was pared by 4 bases and J by 7 bases, with 18 bases between. The CDR3 sequence is 15 residues long. The chain's CDR3 is CASSQIPGGRQPQHF. In nucleotides, the CDR3 is TGTGCCAGCAGCCAGATACCGGGGGGCAGGCAGCCCCAGCATTTT.

The chain couples TRBV27 to TRBJ2-2, with TRBD2 matching over 8 bases. CDR1 MNHEY and CDR2 SMNVEV come from the germline V gene (reference sequence). V shed 3 bases, J shed 2 bases, and the junction held 17 bases outside the gene matches. This CDR3 contains 20 residues. CDR3 region: CASSFIIVNAGGGNTGELFF. The CDR3, as DNA: TGTGCCAGCAGTTTTATAATCGTTAACGCGGGGGGTGGAAACACCGGGGAGCTGTTTTTT.

The chain employs TRBV6-6 and TRBJ1-5; maybe TRBD1 (5 bases). Germline V gene lookup returns CDR1 MNHNY and CDR2 SVGAGI (reference sequence). V was shortened by 8 bases and J by 9 bases, with 20 bases between the two germline ends. The CDR3 contains 14 residues. The CDR3, as DNA: TGTGCCAGCCGGGACTCCCGAAAGGGAATGCCCCAGCATTTT. As protein: CASRDSRKGMPQHF.

This chain connects TRBV7-2 to TRBJ2-1; a possible D gene is TRBD2 (5 bases). Germline V CDR1 and CDR2: SGHTA, FQGNSA. V was pared by 4 bases and J by 4 bases, with 11 bases between. The CDR3 sequence is 14 residues long. In nucleotides, the CDR3 is TGTGCCAGCAGCTGGAACGGGGTGTACAATGAGCAGTTCTTC. Residues: CASSWNGVYNEQFF.

The genes are TRBV29-1 and TRBJ1-4; 8 bases are a match to TRBD1. The CDR3 covers 14 residues. Trimming at V came to 7 bases and at J to 3 bases, leaving 7 bases not matched to a gene. Germline CDR1 and CDR2: SQVTM and ANQGSEA. The DNA for the CDR3 is TGCAGCGCAGAAACAGGGGGGGCTAATGAAAAACTGTTTTTT. It is translated as CSAETGGANEKLFF.

J is TRBJ2-2 and V is TRBV6-1, with D uncertain. Deletions cut 10 bases from V and 4 bases from J, with 10 bases between. The CDR3 covers 12 residues. Germline V gene lookup returns CDR1 MNHNS and CDR2 SASEGT. CDR3 bases: TGTGCCATCTTCTCTTTCACCGGGGAGCTGTTTTTT. Translating it yields CAIFSFTGELFF.

The chain couples TRBV7-2 to TRBJ1-3; D is possibly TRBD1 (6 bases). CDR1 and CDR2 from the germline V gene are SGHTA and FQGNSA. The CDR3 is 17 amino acids. Trimming removed 2 bases from V and 4 bases from J, with 18 bases in between. DNA of the CDR3: TGTGCCAGCAGCTTACAGGGTCAGGGGATGATGGGAAACACCATATATTTT. It translates to CASSLQGQGMMGNTIYF.

The chain recombines TRBV7-9 with TRBJ2-1, with TRBD2 as a possible D gene (6 bases). Trimming left V 5 bases short and J 4 bases short, with 21 bases between. The CDR3 has 17 residues. Germline lookup yields CDR1 SEHNR and CDR2 FQNEAQ (reference sequence). CDR3 amino acids: CASSHWGASEVYNEQFF. The CDR3 DNA reads as TGTGCCAGCAGCCATTGGGGAGCTAGCGAGGTATACAATGAGCAGTTCTTC.

The gene calls are TRBV6-5 and TRBJ1-4; no reliable D call. The V end was cut by 2 bases, the J end by 3 bases, with 10 bases between. The CDR3 has 15 residues. CDR1 and CDR2 (germline): MNHEY, SVGAGI. This chain's CDR3 is CASSYEGVSNEKLFF. Written as DNA, the CDR3 is TGTGCCAGCAGTTACGAGGGAGTTTCTAATGAAAAACTGTTTTTT.

This clone was counted a single time. J is TRBJ1-5 and V is TRBV9; D is perhaps TRBD1 (6 bases). CDR3 length equals 15 residues. Trimming took off 3 bases at V and 3 bases at J, with 13 bases between the two ends. Germline values: CDR1 SGDLS, CDR2 YYNGEE. CDR3 in DNA: TGTGCCAGCAGCGAGACGGACAGACCCAATCAGCCCCAGCATTTT. Its translation: CASSETDRPNQPQHF. Looking up the rest from reference TRBV9 and TRBJ1-5 gives the full variable domain: DSGVTQTPKHLITATGQRVTLRCSPRSGDLSVYWYQQSLDQGLQFLIQYYNGEERAKGNILERFSAQQFPDLHSELNLSSLELGDSALYFCASSETDRPNQPQHFGDGTRLSIL.

The rearrangement joins TRBV25-1 to TRBJ2-7; tentatively, D is TRBD2 (6 bases). Germline CDR1 reads MGHDK; CDR2 reads SYGVNS. The CDR3 contains 17 residues. V was pared by 4 bases and J by 6 bases, with 25 bases between. The CDR3, as DNA: TGTGCCAGCAGTGCTGATTTATCGGCTTGGGCCGGGAGCGAGCAGTACTTC. This sequence encodes CASSADLSAWAGSEQYF.

J is TRBJ1-1 and V is TRBV6-5; 8 bases fit TRBD1. Trimming took 8 bases from V and 1 from J; bases not matched to a gene: 6. From germline, CDR1 is MNHEY and CDR2 SVGAGI. This CDR3 is 14 amino acids long. The DNA for the CDR3 is TGTGCCAGCGGGAGACAGGGGTCGAACACTGAAGCTTTCTTT. Amino acids: CASGRQGSNTEAFF.

The chain joins TRBV11-2 to TRBJ1-1; D is unclear. This CDR3 has 15 amino acids. CDR1 is SGHAT, CDR2 FQNNGV, per germline. Trimming shortened V by 0 bases and J by 2 bases, and 10 bases separated the two germline ends. For the CDR3, the DNA is TGTGCCAGCAGCTTAGATTGGGCGGGAAACACTGAAGCTTTCTTT. This sequence encodes CASSLDWAGNTEAFF.

The chain recombines TRBV6-5 with TRBJ2-6; tentative D call: TRBD1 (5 bases). Germline CDR1 reads MNHEY; CDR2 reads SVGAGI. With 6 bases removed from V and 1 base from J, the gap between germline ends came to 10 bases. The CDR3 spans 15 residues. The CDR3 reads CASRSRQSGANVLTF. The CDR3 region has the DNA TGTGCCAGCAGGTCCCGACAGTCTGGGGCCAACGTCCTGACTTTC.

This CDR3 reads CASRWDRENTEAFF. In DNA form, the CDR3 reads TGTGCCAGCAGGTGGGACAGGGAGAACACTGAAGCTTTCTTT. This chain uses TRBV2 with TRBJ1-1; 9 nucleotides align to TRBD1. Trimming cost V 6 bases and J 1 base; bases outside gene matches: 3. There are 14 residues in the CDR3. CDR1 is SNHLY, CDR2 FYNNEI, per germline.

This chain uses TRBV5-3 with TRBJ2-7; D is undetermined. TRBV5-3 is noted as an ORF with a role that remains uncertain. V was pared by 1 base and J by 2 bases, with 13 bases between. The CDR3 consists of 15 residues. CDR3 DNA: TGTGCCAGAAGCTTGTACGTACAGAAGACCTACGAGCAGTACTTC. Translated, it gives CARSLYVQKTYEQYF.

The chain uses TRBV10-1 and TRBJ2-3, with 13 bases fitting TRBD2. The V gene's germline CDR1 is WNHNN and CDR2 SYGVQD (reference sequence). The length of the CDR3 is 19 residues. V lost 6 bases and J lost 0; bases outside the gene matches: 12. The chain's CDR3 is CASRAYRTSGGKSTDTQYF. For the CDR3, the DNA is TGCGCCAGCAGAGCCTACCGGACTAGCGGGGGAAAGAGCACAGATACGCAGTATTTT.

The chain combines TRBV4-1 with TRBJ2-1; 8 nucleotides match TRBD1. CDR3 size: 16 residues. After removal of 1 base from V and 4 bases from J, the junction contained 6 bases not matched to a gene. CDR1 is MGHRA, CDR2 YSYEKL, per germline. CDR3 loop: CASSQGGTGSYNEQFF. Here the CDR3 DNA reads TGCGCCAGCAGCCAAGGGGGGACAGGATCGTACAATGAGCAGTTCTTC.

The chain combines TRBV4-1 with TRBJ2-7; TRBD2 aligns across 7 bases. Germline V gives CDR1 MGHRA, CDR2 YSYEKL. With 5 bases clipped from V and 0 bases from J, the junction kept 7 bases outside the gene matches. The CDR3 is 15 amino acids. The CDR3 DNA reads TGCGCCAGCAGCTTACAGCGGGATAGCTCCTACGAGCAGTACTTC. Protein product: CASSLQRDSSYEQYF.

The rearrangement joins TRBV5-1 to TRBJ1-1; 8 bases match TRBD1. The germline V gene encodes CDR1 SGHRS and CDR2 YFSETQ. V was clipped by 2 bases and J by 0 bases; unmatched bases: 12. The CDR3 has 18 amino acids. Here the CDR3 reads CASSFLETGAEMNTEAFF. In DNA, the CDR3 is TGCGCCAGCAGCTTTCTCGAGACAGGGGCGGAAATGAACACTGAAGCTTTCTTT.

The count of this clone is one. This sequence joins TRBV6-8 and TRBJ2-1, with 8 positions matching TRBD2. There are 16 residues in the CDR3. Germline V gene sequence: CDR1 MNHGY, CDR2 SAAAGT. V was pared by 7 bases and J by 4 bases, with 12 bases of the junction left unmatched. The CDR3 loop is CASTIPRLARYNEQFF. The CDR3 nucleotides read TGTGCCAGCACCATCCCTCGACTAGCGAGATACAATGAGCAGTTCTTC.

The chain recombines TRBV29-1 with TRBJ1-1, with TRBD1 matching 9 bases. Germline CDR1 is SQVTM and CDR2 is ANQGSEA. CDR3 length equals 13 residues. J was trimmed by 5 bases and V by 3 bases; bases with no gene match: 4. The CDR3: CSVETGGETEAFF. CDR3 nucleotide sequence: TGCAGCGTTGAGACAGGGGGAGAAACTGAAGCTTTCTTT.